This T cell receptor beta chain is from a study of tumor-infiltrating lymphocytes in primary liver carcinoma. As concerns this clonotype: The conserved phenylalanine or tryptophan normally closing the CDR3 is absent here, so this likely arose from a read error. It is unclear where the CDR3 begins or ends on the DNA, so no DNA is shown, and the CDR3 is as TCRdb lists it.

The study co-extracted DNA and RNA from about 20-30 mg of unsorted bulk tissue. A constant-region primer primed TCR beta cDNA synthesis from about 0.45 ug of total RNA. Slightly modified ARM-PCR, run as three nested multiplex PCR rounds, produced the TCR beta libraries. Forward primers for TRBV1-TRBV30 and a C-beta reverse primer served the first two PCR rounds, at approximately 10 cycles each. In TCRdb, the multiplex PCR reads were re-called with MiXCR into one record per CDR3 protein. The sample gives more than 55,000 distinct CDR3 sequences, 55% to 75% of which show up once; roughly three fifths is in the top ten. Termini included, the CDR3 measures 14 amino acids. The V gene's germline CDR1 is SGHAT and CDR2 FQNNGV.

The chain employs TRBV11-2 and TRBJ1-4. The receptor was derived from a man aged 35-49 years with primary liver carcinoma and hepatitis B virus infection. What was sequenced was liver tumor tissue from sampling region 2. Subset noted: tumor region T2, inferior pole. CDR3 region: CASSKPSANEKLLY.